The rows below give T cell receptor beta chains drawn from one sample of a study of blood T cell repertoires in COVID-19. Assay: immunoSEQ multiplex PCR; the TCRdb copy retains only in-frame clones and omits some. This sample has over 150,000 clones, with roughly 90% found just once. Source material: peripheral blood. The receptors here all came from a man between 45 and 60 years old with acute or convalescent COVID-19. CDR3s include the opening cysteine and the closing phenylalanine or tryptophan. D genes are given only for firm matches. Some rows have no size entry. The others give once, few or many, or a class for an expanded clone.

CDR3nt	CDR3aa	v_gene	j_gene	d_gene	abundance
TGTGCCTGGAGGACAGGGAGCACAGATACGCAGTATTTT	CAWRTGSTDTQYF	TRBV30	TRBJ2-3	TRBD1	-
TGTGCCAGCAGCTTAGATCTGGCAGGAAACACCATATATTTT	CASSLDLAGNTIYF	TRBV11-2	TRBJ1-3	-	-
TGTGCCAGCAGCGGCAGGGGTGGAGTTAATGAAAAACTGTTTTTT	CASSGRGGVNEKLFF	TRBV11-1	TRBJ1-4	-	-
TGTGCCAGCAGCTTGAACAGGGGATCCACTGAAGCTTTCTTT	CASSLNRGSTEAFF	TRBV5-5	TRBJ1-1	TRBD1	-
TGTGCCAGCAGCTCTGCGTGGAGGGGAGTCCAGTACTTC	CASSSAWRGVQYF	TRBV5-5	TRBJ2-5	-	-
TGTGCCAGCAGCTTAGCAGGGCCAGATACGCAGTATTTT	CASSLAGPDTQYF	TRBV11-3	TRBJ2-3	-	-
TGTGCCAGCAGCTTAGAAGCGGCCACGCAGTATTTT	CASSLEAATQYF	TRBV7-2	TRBJ2-3	-	once
TGTGCCAGTAGGATGACTAGCGGGAGCACAGATACGCAGTATTTT	CASRMTSGSTDTQYF	TRBV19	TRBJ2-3	TRBD2	-
TGTGCCAGCAGTTGGCAGGGAAACACCGGGGAGCTGTTTTTT	CASSWQGNTGELFF	TRBV25-1	TRBJ2-2	-	-
TGTGCCACCTCTCGGGGGTCTAGCGGGGCCTACAATGAGCAGTTCTTC	CATSRGSSGAYNEQFF	TRBV19	TRBJ2-1	TRBD2	-